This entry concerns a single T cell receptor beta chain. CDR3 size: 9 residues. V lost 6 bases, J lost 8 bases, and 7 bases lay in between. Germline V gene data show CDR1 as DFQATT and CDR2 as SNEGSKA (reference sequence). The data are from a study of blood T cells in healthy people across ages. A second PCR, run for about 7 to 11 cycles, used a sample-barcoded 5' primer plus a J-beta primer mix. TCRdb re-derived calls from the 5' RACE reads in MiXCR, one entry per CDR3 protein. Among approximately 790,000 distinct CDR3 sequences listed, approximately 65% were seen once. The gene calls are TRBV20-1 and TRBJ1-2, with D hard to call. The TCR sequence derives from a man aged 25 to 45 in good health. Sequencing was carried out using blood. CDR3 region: CSAYGGYTF. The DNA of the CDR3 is TGCAGTGCCTACGGAGGCTACACCTTC.